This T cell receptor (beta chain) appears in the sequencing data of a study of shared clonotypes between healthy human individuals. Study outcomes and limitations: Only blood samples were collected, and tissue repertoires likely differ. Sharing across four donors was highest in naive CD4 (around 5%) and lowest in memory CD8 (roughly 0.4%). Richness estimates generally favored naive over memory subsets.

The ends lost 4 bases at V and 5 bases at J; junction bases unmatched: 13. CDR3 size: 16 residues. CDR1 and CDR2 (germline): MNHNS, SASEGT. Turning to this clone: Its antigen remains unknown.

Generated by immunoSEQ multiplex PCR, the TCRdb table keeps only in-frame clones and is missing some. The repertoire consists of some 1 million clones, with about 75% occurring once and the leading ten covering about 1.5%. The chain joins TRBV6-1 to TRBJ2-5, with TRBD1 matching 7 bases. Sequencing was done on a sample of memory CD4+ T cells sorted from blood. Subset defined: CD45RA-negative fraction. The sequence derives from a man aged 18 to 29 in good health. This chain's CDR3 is CASSVMTGNLRETQYF. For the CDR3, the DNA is TGTGCCAGCAGTGTTATGACAGGGAATTTGAGGGAGACCCAGTACTTC.